The rows below give T cell receptor beta chains drawn from one sample of a study of blood T cell repertoires in COVID-19. Clones were read by immunoSEQ multiplex PCR, and TCRdb kept only the in-frame ones, dropping some. The top ten clones hold 20% to 25% of a sample with around 190,000 clones, approximately 90% of them seen once. Specimen: PBMCs or T cells enriched from blood (not recorded which). The receptor source for this set is a woman aged 40 to 55 in a cohort exposed to, infected with or recovered from COVID-19 (not recorded which). CDR3s leave out the opening cysteine and the closing phenylalanine or tryptophan. Each record gives: D gene, J gene, V gene, CDR3 protein. The D gene is left open where the match is weak.

TRBD1 | TRBJ2-3 | TRBV4-2 | ASSQETGGMYTVTDTQY
TRBD2 | TRBJ2-1 | TRBV5-1 | ASSPGLAVYNEQF
TRBD1 | TRBJ2-7 | TRBV4-3 | ASSQQRTGSYEQY
TRBD1 | TRBJ1-1 | TRBV19 | ASSSPATGDGEAF
TRBD2 | TRBJ2-3 | TRBV6-4 | ASSETSGRGDTQY
TRBD1 | TRBJ2-5 | TRBV28 | ASSQIRDRGQETQY
NA | TRBJ1-5 | TRBV19 | ASSITLSRIRGNQPQH
NA | TRBJ2-7 | TRBV28 | ASSTSPRGEQY
NA | TRBJ1-1 | TRBV10-3 | AISEAGLRNTEAF
NA | TRBJ1-5 | TRBV5-5 | ASSLEGSSNQPQH
NA | TRBJ1-1 | TRBV6-1 | ASSEVRGGLGTEAF
NA | TRBJ1-5 | TRBV20-1 | SASRGQPVRSNQPQH
TRBD2 | TRBJ2-1 | TRBV7-9 | ASSPGLPQF
NA | TRBJ2-2 | TRBV24-1 | ATSTVNTGELF
NA | TRBJ1-1 | TRBV5-1 | ASCRGENTEAF
TRBD1 | TRBJ1-1 | TRBV18 | ASSPRGQSPMNTEAF
TRBD2 | TRBJ2-2 | TRBV6-2/TRBV6-3 | ASSYVPSGHTGELF
NA | TRBJ2-5 | TRBV7-2 | ASSPVGERETQY
TRBD1 | TRBJ1-1 | TRBV10-3 | AIRGQGNMNTEAF
NA | TRBJ1-3 | TRBV6-5 | ASSSLRGDLPIY
TRBD1 | TRBJ2-7 | TRBV5-1 | ASSLEAGGIYEQY
NA | TRBJ2-7 | TRBV10-2 | ASSAGSFYEQY
NA | TRBJ1-6 | TRBV5-1 | ASSQDGGNSPLH
TRBD1 | TRBJ2-3 | TRBV7-2 | ASSLANRGGTDTQY
TRBD1 | TRBJ1-3 | TRBV6-5 | ASRPGQGSGNTIY
NA | TRBJ1-2 | TRBV5-1 | ASSWSGDYGYT